This T cell receptor (beta chain) was observed in a study of cytomegalovirus exposure and HLA in healthy donors. The donors (healthy individuals) were bone marrow donors. The study sampled nominally healthy donors, though unrecorded immune exposures were likely. Vbeta (60) and Jbeta (13) primers were used in the PCR. Profiled with immunoSEQ multiplex PCR; TCRdb holds only in-frame clones, not every one. The table lists 150,000 to 200,000 clones, around 76% of them singletons. As concerns this clone: Its antigen is not known.

General study points: Roughly uniform sequencing depth across donors was assumed, possibly incorrectly. Beyond CMV serostatus, there was no information to go on about immune exposure.

Per the germline V gene, CDR1 is SGHTA and CDR2 is FQGNSA. Between the trimmed V and J ends, which lost 8 bases and 0 bases, there was a span of 8 bases. The CDR3 contains 13 residues. This rearrangement joins TRBV7-2 to TRBJ2-1; D ambiguous. The sample comprised PBMCs. The sequence derives from a woman aged 30 to 39 in good health and CMV-seropositive. CDR3 nucleotides: TGTGCCAGCGCGGATAGCTCCTACAATGAGCAGTTCTTC. This encodes CASADSSYNEQFF.